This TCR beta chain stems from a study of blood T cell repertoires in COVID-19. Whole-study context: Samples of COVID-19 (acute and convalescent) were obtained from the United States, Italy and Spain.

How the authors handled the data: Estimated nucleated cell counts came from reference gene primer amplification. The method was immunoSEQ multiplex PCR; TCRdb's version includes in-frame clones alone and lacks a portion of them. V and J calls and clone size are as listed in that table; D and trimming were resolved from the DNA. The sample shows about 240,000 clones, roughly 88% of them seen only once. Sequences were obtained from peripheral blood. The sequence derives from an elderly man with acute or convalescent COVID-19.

CDR3 in amino acids: CASSLGQVTALEAFF. The CDR3 DNA follows: TGTGCCAGCAGCTTAGGGCAGGTAACGGCTCTTGAAGCTTTCTTT. V usage is TRBV7-2 and J usage is TRBJ1-1, with D uncertain. The CDR3 runs to 15 residues. The germline CDR1 and CDR2 sequences are SGHTA and FQGNSA. The ends were cut back, 1 base at V and 7 bases at J, with 16 bases in the middle.